These 25 T cell receptor beta chains came from one sample sequenced in a study of blood T cells in healthy people across ages. For the second PCR, which ran for roughly 7 to 11 cycles, a sample-barcoded 5' primer and a J-beta primer mix were used. TCRdb reprocessed the 5' RACE reads via MiXCR and lists one record per CDR3 protein. This table holds 1,300,000 or so distinct CDR3 sequences, 45% to 70% found once. Material for sequencing was blood. All receptors derive from a young man in good health.

This chain joins TRBV5-1 and TRBJ2-1; TRBD2 agrees at 13 bases. Germline CDR1 and CDR2: SGHRS and YFSETQ. The V and J ends lost 4 bases and 5 bases, in that order; junction bases with no gene match: 6. The CDR3 runs to 16 residues. The CDR3 region is CASSHRLAGGNNEQFF. CDR3 bases: TGCGCCAGCAGCCATCGACTAGCGGGGGGAAACAATGAGCAGTTCTTC.

The chain has TRBV7-6 and TRBJ2-7, with 8 bases lining up with TRBD2. The CDR3 is 16 amino acids. Germline values: CDR1 SGHVS, CDR2 FNYEAQ. J gave up 1 base and V 5 bases, and 10 bases lay outside the gene matches. CDR3 bases: TGTGCCAGCAGCCCCCCCGGCGCGGGAGGTTCCTACGAGCAGTACTTC. It codes for CASSPPGAGGSYEQYF.

The J gene is TRBJ2-1, the V gene TRBV15; 9 bases map to TRBD2. The junction had 6 bases not matched to a gene; V was cut back by 0 bases and J by 0 bases. The CDR3 extends over 18 amino acids. The germline V gene encodes CDR1 LNHNV and CDR2 YYDKDF (reference sequence). DNA for the CDR3: TGTGCCACCAGCAGAGATGGGTCTAGCGGGATCTCCTACAATGAGCAGTTCTTC. It is translated as CATSRDGSSGISYNEQFF.

In DNA form, the CDR3 reads TGTGCCAGCAGTGAAGAGTTAGGGTACTATGGCTACACCTTC. It specifies CASSEELGYYGYTF. This rearrangement joins TRBV6-1 to TRBJ1-2; D is ambiguous. CDR3 size: 14 residues. The V end was cut by 1 base, the J end by 3 bases, with 9 bases between. Germline V lookup: CDR1 MNHNS, CDR2 SASEGT.

A single count supports this clonotype. The chain links TRBV7-9 to TRBJ2-1; TRBD2 matches 10 bases. This CDR3 contains 16 residues. The V and J ends lost 5 bases and 5 bases, in that order; junction bases with no gene match: 9. Germline assignment: CDR1 SEHNR and CDR2 FQNEAQ (reference sequence). CDR3 amino acids: CASSPPTSGPHNEQFF. The CDR3 DNA reads as TGTGCCAGCAGCCCTCCGACTAGCGGGCCGCACAATGAGCAGTTCTTC.

The chain combines TRBV20-1 with TRBJ2-1; 11 bases line up with TRBD2. Germline CDR1 reads DFQATT; CDR2 reads SNEGSKA (reference sequence). V trimming: 5 bases; J trimming: 6 bases; junction bases outside the gene matches: 9. The CDR3 is made up of 15 amino acids. In DNA form, the CDR3 reads TGCAGTGCTGGTAGCGGGGGGGCCCCTCGCAATGAGCAGTTCTTC. Its protein is CSAGSGGAPRNEQFF.

V usage is TRBV6-5 and J usage is TRBJ2-5; 9 bases map to TRBD2. With V trimmed by 6 bases and J by 5 bases, 4 bases remained unmatched. The CDR3 has 13 residues. Germline CDR1 reads MNHEY; CDR2 reads SVGAGI. CDR3 DNA: TGTGCCAGCAGCGACGGACTAGCGGAGACCCAGTACTTC. Translation: CASSDGLAETQYF.

This chain connects TRBV28 to TRBJ1-2; TRBD1 might be the D (5 bases). The CDR3 contains 13 residues. Germline V gene lookup returns CDR1 MDHEN and CDR2 SYDVKM. The V end lost 6 bases, the J end lost 4 bases, and 12 bases lay between the germline ends. Here the CDR3 reads CASSPTASYGYTF. The CDR3 bases are TGTGCCAGCAGCCCGACAGCTTCCTATGGCTACACCTTC.

DNA of the CDR3: TGTGCCAGCAGGCCCGGGACTAGCGATTTAAGGAATGAGCAGTTCTTC. Amino acids: CASRPGTSDLRNEQFF. The chain couples TRBV2 to TRBJ2-1; 10 positions match TRBD2. This CDR3 has 16 residues. V was clipped by 6 bases and J by 7 bases; unmatched bases: 12. CDR1 and CDR2 from the germline V gene are SNHLY and FYNNEI.

This clonotype is a singleton in its sample. The chain employs TRBV4-1 and TRBJ2-7, with D possibly matching TRBD2 (5 bases). The V end was cut by 4 bases, the J end by 7 bases, with 20 bases between. This CDR3 contains 15 residues. Looked up from germline, CDR1 is MGHRA and CDR2 is YSYEKL. The CDR3: CASSLLPGFRHEQYF. Written as DNA, the CDR3 is TGCGCCAGCAGCCTCCTTCCGGGGTTTCGACATGAGCAGTACTTC.

This clonotype has ten or more counts. The CDR3 region is CASSFGDNEQFF. In DNA, the CDR3 is TGCGCCAGCAGCTTCGGCGACAATGAGCAGTTCTTC. This sequence joins TRBV5-1 and TRBJ2-1; D gene uncertain. Germline lookup yields CDR1 SGHRS and CDR2 YFSETQ. The V and J ends lost 2 bases and 5 bases respectively, with 5 bases between them. The length of the CDR3 is 12 residues.

The J gene is TRBJ2-5, the V gene TRBV14; 7 bases align to TRBD1. TRBJ2-7 explains the end of the DNA better; the J call may be wrong. The CDR3 runs to 17 residues. CDR1 is SGHDN and CDR2 is FVKESK in the germline V gene. CDR3 loop: CASSQRPLGQTLYEQYF. CDR3 nucleotide sequence: TGTGCCAGCAGCCAGAGACCTTTGGGACAGACACTCTACGAGCAGTACTTC.

This clonotype was seen only once. The chain carries TRBV4-3 and TRBJ1-1; perhaps TRBD1 as D (5 bases). Between the trimmed V and J ends, which lost 0 bases and 1 base, there was a span of 15 bases. This CDR3 is 17 amino acids long. Per germline, CDR1 LGHNA and CDR2 YSLEER. The CDR3 DNA follows: TGCGCCAGCAGCCAAGATGGAACCGGACACACGAACACTGAAGCTTTCTTT. It translates to CASSQDGTGHTNTEAFF.

This chain joins TRBV5-1 and TRBJ2-5; TRBD2 matches at 7 bases. The CDR3 has 16 amino acids. With V trimmed by 2 bases and J by 0 bases, 7 bases remained unmatched. Looked up from germline, CDR1 is SGHRS and CDR2 is YFSETQ. CDR3 protein: CASSLAGPRYQETQYF. The CDR3 DNA follows: TGCGCCAGCAGCTTAGCGGGGCCAAGGTACCAAGAGACCCAGTACTTC.

The rearrangement joins TRBV5-1 to TRBJ1-2; tentative D call: TRBD1 (5 bases). Trimming removed 4 bases from V and 1 base from J, with 26 bases in between. The CDR3 is 19 amino acids. CDR1 is SGHRS, CDR2 YFSETQ, per germline. CDR3 region: CASSLLGYLTASFNYGYTF. CDR3 nucleotide sequence: TGCGCCAGCAGCCTCTTGGGGTATTTGACAGCGTCCTTTAACTATGGCTACACCTTC. The full variable domain, in which reference TRBV5-1 and TRBJ1-2 provide the parts outside the CDR3, is KAGVTQTPRYLIKTRGQQVTLSCSPISGHRSVSWYQQTPGQGLQFLFEYFSETQRNKGNFPGRFSGRQFSNSRSEMNVSTLELGDSALYLCASSLLGYLTASFNYGYTFGSGTRLTVV.

In its sample, this clonotype was seen once. The chain combines TRBV12-3 or TRBV12-4 with TRBJ2-1; D possibly uses TRBD1 or TRBD2 (6 bases each). The CDR3 is made up of 16 amino acids. Trimming stripped 6 bases from V and 0 bases from J, with 15 bases between. In nucleotides, the CDR3 is TGTGCCAGCAGACCTTCCGCGGGACACTCCTACAATGAGCAGTTCTTC. This gives the protein CASRPSAGHSYNEQFF.

This clonotype turned up a few times. The rearrangement uses TRBV9 and TRBJ1-6; D remains ambiguous. The germline V and J ends were trimmed by 3 bases and 5 bases, with 15 bases remaining between them. The CDR3 extends over 16 amino acids. Germline CDR1 reads SGDLS; CDR2 reads YYNGEE. CDR3 sequence (DNA): TGTGCCAGCAGCGATGAAGGAGGATCAAATAATTCACCCCTCCACTTT. This gives the protein CASSDEGGSNNSPLHF.

In this sample, this clonotype turned up a few times. The chain combines TRBV20-1 with TRBJ2-7; 7 nucleotides align to TRBD2. The end of the DNA is better explained by TRBJ2-5, so the J call may be wrong. Germline lookup yields CDR1 DFQATT and CDR2 SNEGSKA (reference sequence). CDR3 size: 14 residues. CDR3 sequence: CSALAAVPSETQYF. CDR3 bases: TGCAGTGCCCTAGCGGCCGTACCAAGCGAGACCCAGTACTTC.

This rearrangement joins TRBV4-3 to TRBJ1-5, with D uncertain. V was shortened by 4 bases and J by 9 bases, with 13 bases between the two germline ends. The CDR3 consists of 13 residues. The germline CDR1 and CDR2 sequences are LGHNA and YSLEER. The CDR3 reads CASSRDQRRPQHF. CDR3 in DNA: TGCGCCAGCAGCCGGGATCAGAGACGGCCCCAGCATTTT.

V gene TRBV12-3 or TRBV12-4 combines with J gene TRBJ2-5; the match to TRBD2 covers 7 bases. The V segment lost 4 bases and the J segment 4 bases; nucleotides outside the gene matches: 12. CDR3 length equals 16 residues. CDR3 residues: CASSSSTVRLAETQYF. CDR3 sequence (DNA): TGTGCCAGCAGTTCCTCCACCGTCAGACTAGCAGAGACCCAGTACTTC.

The rearrangement uses TRBV20-1 and TRBJ2-7, with D perhaps matching TRBD1 or TRBD2 (7 bases each). Trimming pared 0 bases from V and 2 bases from J, leaving 17 bases between. Germline-derived CDR1 and CDR2 are DFQATT and SNEGSKA (reference sequence). The CDR3 extends over 16 amino acids. CDR3 in DNA: TGCAGTGCTAGAGATCTGGGGGGGACAGATACCTACGAGCAGTACTTC. This sequence encodes CSARDLGGTDTYEQYF.

V is TRBV7-9 and J is TRBJ2-5, with TRBD2 identical over 7 bases. Germline V gene sequence: CDR1 SEHNR, CDR2 FQNEAQ (reference sequence). V was pared by 3 bases and J by 2 bases, with 6 bases of the junction left unmatched. The length of the CDR3 is 15 residues. The chain's CDR3 is CASSFSSSGQETQYF. The CDR3 bases are TGTGCCAGCAGCTTTTCCTCTAGCGGTCAAGAGACCCAGTACTTC. Based on the CDR3 plus reference TRBV7-9 and TRBJ2-5, the full variable domain is DTGVSQNPRHKITKRGQNVTFRCDPISEHNRLYWYRQTLGQGPEFLTYFQNEAQLEKSRLLSDRFSAERPKGSFSTLEIQRTEQGDSAMYLCASSFSSSGQETQYFGPGTRLLVL.

This clonotype was seen only a few times. The rearrangement joins TRBV14 to TRBJ1-2; D perhaps matches TRBD1 (6 bases). The germline V gene has CDR1 SGHDN and CDR2 FVKESK. CDR3 length: 14 amino acids. V shed 0 bases and J shed 8 bases, with 13 bases lying between them. The CDR3 region has the DNA TGTGCCAGCAGCCAAGAATTACAGGGCGGAGGCTACACCTTC. Translating gives CASSQELQGGGYTF. Together with reference TRBV14 and TRBJ1-2, the CDR3 gives the full variable domain: EAGVTQFPSHSVIEKGQTVTLRCDPISGHDNLYWYRRVMGKEIKFLLHFVKESKQDESGMPNNRFLAERTGGTYSTLKVQPAELEDSGVYFCASSQELQGGGYTFGSGTRLTVV.

The rearrangement links TRBV20-1 to TRBJ2-7; TRBD2 matches 8 bases. Germline-derived CDR1 and CDR2 are DFQATT and SNEGSKA (reference sequence). Trimming cost V 0 bases and J 7 bases; bases outside gene matches: 14. The CDR3 extends over 16 amino acids. Here the CDR3 reads CSARDLDGTSYNEQYF. DNA of the CDR3: TGCAGTGCTAGAGATTTAGACGGGACTAGTTACAATGAGCAGTACTTC.

CDR3 amino acids: CATHRGTNTEAFF. CDR3 bases: TGTGCCACCCATAGGGGAACGAACACTGAAGCTTTCTTT. The gene calls are TRBV7-9 and TRBJ1-1; D possibly corresponds to TRBD1 (5 bases). V lost 10 bases to trimming and J lost 1 base, with 13 bases between them. The CDR3 is 13 residues long. CDR1 is SEHNR and CDR2 is FQNEAQ in the germline V gene (reference sequence).